This T cell receptor (beta chain) derives from a study of beta chain features in type 1 diabetes. The wider study: Patient and healthy donor groups were alike in age, gender and cell yields. Findings of the study overall: The similarity of naive, central memory and Treg TCRB repertoires appeared greater among patients than among healthy donors. Type 1 diabetes patients showed a moderate but significant shortening of TCRB CDR3s in all four CD4+ subsets.

The CDR3 is 15 residues long. Germline V lookup: CDR1 LGHNA, CDR2 YSLEER. Trimming at V came to 4 bases and at J to 4 bases, leaving 7 bases not matched to a gene. Comment on this clone: Its specificity is unknown.

Expressed TCRB transcripts got sequenced, as all isolated RNA was reverse transcribed. Samples of naive, central memory and regulatory T cells yielded a mean of around 3.4 million reads. Assay used: immunoSEQ multiplex PCR; TCRdb lists only in-frame clones, some missing. Here the sample spans 130,000 to 150,000 clones, under 60% being singletons. The origin of this receptor is a man aged 18 to 29 in good health. Sequenced: Tregs from blood. The chain carries TRBV4-3 and TRBJ1-3, with 7 bases lining up with TRBD1. CDR3 nucleotides: TGCGCCAGCAGCCCAATGGACAGGAGCGGAAACACCATATATTTT. Amino acid sequence: CASSPMDRSGNTIYF.